Presented here are 16 T cell receptor beta chains from one specimen sequenced in a study of control samples from healthy donors and cancer patients. The data were produced by immunoSEQ multiplex PCR, yet TCRdb's version contains in-frame clones alone and is incomplete. The table shows 80,000 or so clones, with about 95% occurring only once. The sequencing sample was made of blood. These receptor sequences come from a woman in her 40s in good health.

This chain uses TRBV12-5 with TRBJ2-7; D perhaps matches TRBD2 (5 bases). Trimming shortened V by 5 bases and J by 7 bases, and 21 bases separated the two germline ends. The CDR3 sequence is 15 residues long. Germline-derived CDR1 and CDR2 are LGHNT and FRNRAP. Here the CDR3 DNA reads TGTGCTAGTGGTCCGGACTGGGATTTTGGGGTAGAGCAGTACTTC. Residues: CASGPDWDFGVEQYF.

The chain carries TRBV23-1 and TRBJ1-2; D is unclear. TRBV23-1 is flagged as an ORF with uncertain function. The V and J ends lost 2 bases and 5 bases respectively, with 6 bases between them. The CDR3 is 12 residues long. The CDR3 loop is CASSQKGYGYTF. As DNA, the CDR3 is TGCGCCAGCAGTCAAAAAGGGTATGGCTACACCTTC.

This chain links TRBV2 with TRBJ1-4; D is possibly TRBD1 (6 bases). Looked up from germline, CDR1 is SNHLY and CDR2 is FYNNEI. The V and J ends lost 10 bases and 8 bases respectively, with 17 bases between them. The CDR3 loop spans 13 amino acids. The CDR3: CAISRGEGEKLFF. DNA of the CDR3: TGTGCCATTTCCAGGGGCGAGGGGGAAAAACTGTTTTTT.

The V call is TRBV4-2, the J call TRBJ1-6; TRBD1 is a possible D gene (5 bases). This CDR3 spans 16 amino acids. Germline V gives CDR1 LGHNA, CDR2 YNFKEQ. Trimming removed 0 bases at V and 4 bases at J, with 10 bases between. The CDR3 nucleotides read TGTGCCAGCAGCCAAGAGCCCGGGGGTTATAATTCACCCCTCCACTTT. Translated, it gives CASSQEPGGYNSPLHF.

V and J are TRBV15 and TRBJ1-5; D is unresolved. Germline V CDR1 and CDR2: LNHNV, YYDKDF (reference sequence). V lost 0 bases to trimming and J lost 0 bases, with 12 bases between them. The CDR3 sequence is 17 residues long. As DNA, the CDR3 is TGTGCCACCAGCAGAGATCTGGCAGATTATAGCAATCAGCCCCAGCATTTT. This sequence encodes CATSRDLADYSNQPQHF.

The chain couples TRBV10-3 to TRBJ1-2, with D maybe TRBD1 (5 bases). V shed 3 bases and J shed 7 bases, with 12 bases lying between them. The CDR3 runs 13 residues. In germline, CDR1 is ENHRY, CDR2 SYGVKD. Here the CDR3 reads CAISDSGLGGYTF. For the CDR3, the DNA is TGTGCCATCAGTGATTCAGGGCTTGGTGGCTACACCTTC.

CDR3 bases: TGTGCCAGCAATAACAGTCCGAATTCACCCCTCCACTTT. Its translation: CASNNSPNSPLHF. This chain uses TRBV9 with TRBJ1-6; D remains unclear. Germline values: CDR1 SGDLS, CDR2 YYNGEE. The CDR3 spans 13 residues. With 6 bases removed from V and 7 bases from J, the gap between germline ends came to 11 bases.

The V and J genes are TRBV7-2 and TRBJ2-5, with 8 positions matching TRBD1. Germline V gene data show CDR1 as SGHTA and CDR2 as FQGNSA. The CDR3 has 15 residues. V shed 6 bases, J shed 2 bases, and the junction held 8 bases outside the gene matches. CDR3 nucleotide sequence: TGTGCCAGCAGACCATGGACAGGGACTCAAGAGACCCAGTACTTC. Translated: CASRPWTGTQETQYF.

The V gene is TRBV10-3, the J gene TRBJ2-1; 8 nucleotides match TRBD1. In germline, CDR1 is ENHRY, CDR2 SYGVKD. The V and J ends lost 0 bases and 0 bases, in that order; junction bases with no gene match: 10. This CDR3 region has 19 residues. Written as DNA, the CDR3 is TGTGCCATCAGTGAGTCCGGACAGGGCGCCCCGAGCTCCTACAATGAGCAGTTCTTC. It translates to CAISESGQGAPSSYNEQFF.

The chain is built from TRBV11-1 and TRBJ1-4; D is possibly TRBD1 (6 bases). The CDR3 runs 14 residues. V shed 5 bases and J shed 6 bases, with 13 bases lying between them. CDR1 SGHAT and CDR2 FQDESV come from the germline V gene (reference sequence). This CDR3 reads CASSTTGKDEKLFF. The CDR3 bases are TGTGCCAGCAGCACAACAGGGAAGGATGAAAAACTGTTTTTT.

The gene calls are TRBV2 and TRBJ2-1; D call uncertain. Germline loops: CDR1 SNHLY, CDR2 FYNNEI. Trimming removed 5 bases at V and 4 bases at J, with 6 bases between. The CDR3 has 12 amino acids. Here the CDR3 reads CASSKEYNEQFF. In nucleotides, the CDR3 is TGTGCCAGCAGTAAGGAGTACAATGAGCAGTTCTTC.

This chain connects TRBV6-1 to TRBJ2-3; no definite D call. The CDR3 has 13 amino acids. V was pared by 10 bases and J by 1 base, with 12 bases between. From germline, CDR1 is MNHNS and CDR2 SASEGT. CDR3 DNA: TGTGCCACCGCGTGGTGGCGCACAGATACGCAGTATTTT. It is translated as CATAWWRTDTQYF.

The chain links TRBV4-3 to TRBJ2-7; 9 bases fit TRBD2. V gave up 6 bases and J gave up 2 bases; unmatched junction bases: 5. The CDR3 has 14 amino acids. Germline CDR1 LGHNA, CDR2 YSLEER. CDR3 loop: CASSPTSGTYEQYF. DNA for the CDR3: TGCGCCAGCAGTCCGACTAGCGGAACCTACGAGCAGTACTTC.

The chain carries TRBV6-5 and TRBJ2-3; the match to TRBD2 covers 12 bases. The CDR3 loop spans 14 amino acids. V trimming: 11 bases; J trimming: 7 bases; junction bases outside the gene matches: 10. Germline assignment: CDR1 MNHEY and CDR2 SVGAGI. The CDR3, as DNA: TGTGCCGGAGAGACTAGCGGGAGTAAAAATACGCAGTATTTT. This gives the protein CAGETSGSKNTQYF.

The rearrangement links TRBV30 to TRBJ1-1; D may be TRBD1 (5 bases). The CDR3 spans 13 residues. Trimming removed 4 bases from V and 4 bases from J, with 13 bases in between. Germline CDR1 reads GTSNPN; CDR2 reads SVGIG (reference sequence). This chain's CDR3 is CAWNYDGATEAFF. The CDR3 DNA is TGTGCCTGGAACTATGACGGGGCCACTGAAGCTTTCTTT. Using reference TRBV30 and TRBJ1-1 for the parts outside the CDR3, the full variable domain is SQTIHQWPATLVQPVGSPLSLECTVEGTSNPNLYWYRQAAGRGLQLLFYSVGIGQISSEVPQNLSASRPQDRQFILSSKKLLLSDSGFYLCAWNYDGATEAFFGQGTRLTVV.

The chain links TRBV7-2 to TRBJ2-3; TRBD1 is a possible D gene (6 bases). The CDR3 has 14 amino acids. From germline, CDR1 is SGHTA and CDR2 FQGNSA. V was clipped by 6 bases and J by 2 bases, with 12 bases between them. This chain's CDR3 is CASSYRQATDTQYF. The CDR3 nucleotides are TGTGCCAGCAGTTATAGACAGGCCACAGATACGCAGTATTTT.